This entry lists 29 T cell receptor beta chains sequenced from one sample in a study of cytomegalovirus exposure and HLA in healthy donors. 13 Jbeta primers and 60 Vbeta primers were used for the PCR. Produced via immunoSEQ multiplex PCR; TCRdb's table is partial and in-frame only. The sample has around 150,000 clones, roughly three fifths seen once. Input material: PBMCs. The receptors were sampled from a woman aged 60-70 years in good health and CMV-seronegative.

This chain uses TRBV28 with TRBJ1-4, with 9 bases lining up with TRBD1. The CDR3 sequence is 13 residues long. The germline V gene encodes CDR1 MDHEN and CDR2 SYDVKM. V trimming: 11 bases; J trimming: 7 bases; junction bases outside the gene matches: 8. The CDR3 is CACNRGPPEKLFF. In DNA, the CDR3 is TGTGCCTGCAACAGGGGGCCGCCTGAAAAACTGTTTTTT.

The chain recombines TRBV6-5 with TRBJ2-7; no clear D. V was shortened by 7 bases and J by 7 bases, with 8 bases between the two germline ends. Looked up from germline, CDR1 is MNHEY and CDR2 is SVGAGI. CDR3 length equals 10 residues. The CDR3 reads CASNPLEQYF. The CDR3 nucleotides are TGTGCCAGCAATCCCCTGGAGCAGTACTTC.

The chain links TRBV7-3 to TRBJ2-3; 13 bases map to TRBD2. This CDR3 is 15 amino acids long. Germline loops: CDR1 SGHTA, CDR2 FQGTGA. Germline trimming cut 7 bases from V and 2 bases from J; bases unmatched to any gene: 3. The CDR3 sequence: CASKTSGGNTDTQYF. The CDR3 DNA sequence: TGTGCCAGCAAGACTAGCGGGGGGAACACAGATACGCAGTATTTT.

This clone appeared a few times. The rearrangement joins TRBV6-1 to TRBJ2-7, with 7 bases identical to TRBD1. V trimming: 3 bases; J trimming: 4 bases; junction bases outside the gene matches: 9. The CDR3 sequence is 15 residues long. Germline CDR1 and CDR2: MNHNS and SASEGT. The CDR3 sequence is CASSEGRGGGYEQYF. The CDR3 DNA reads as TGTGCCAGCAGTGAGGGGAGAGGGGGCGGATACGAGCAGTACTTC.

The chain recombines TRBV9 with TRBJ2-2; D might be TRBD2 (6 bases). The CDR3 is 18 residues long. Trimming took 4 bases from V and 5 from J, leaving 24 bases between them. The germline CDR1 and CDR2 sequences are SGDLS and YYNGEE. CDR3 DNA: TGTGCCAGCAGCCCTGAGGTGGGCGGGATAGGAGGTACCGGGGAGCTGTTTTTT. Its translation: CASSPEVGGIGGTGELFF.

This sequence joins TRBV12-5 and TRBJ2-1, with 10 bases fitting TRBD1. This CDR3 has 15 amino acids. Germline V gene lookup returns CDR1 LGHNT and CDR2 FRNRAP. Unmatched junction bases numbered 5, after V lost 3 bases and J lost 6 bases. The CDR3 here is CASGFGDRGFNEQFF. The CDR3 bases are TGTGCTAGTGGTTTTGGGGACAGGGGATTCAATGAGCAGTTCTTC.

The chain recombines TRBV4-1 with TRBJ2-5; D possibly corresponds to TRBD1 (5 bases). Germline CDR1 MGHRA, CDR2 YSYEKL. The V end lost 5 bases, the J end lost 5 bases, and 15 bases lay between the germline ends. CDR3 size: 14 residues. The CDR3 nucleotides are TGCGCCAGCAGCTCAAGCAGGGTAATGGAGACCCAGTACTTC. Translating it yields CASSSSRVMETQYF.

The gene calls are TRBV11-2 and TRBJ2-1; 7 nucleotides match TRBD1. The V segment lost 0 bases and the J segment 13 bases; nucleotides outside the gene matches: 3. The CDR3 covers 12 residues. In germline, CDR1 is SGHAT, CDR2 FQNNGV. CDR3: CASSLERQGQFF. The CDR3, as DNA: TGTGCCAGCAGCTTAGAGAGACAGGGACAGTTCTTC.

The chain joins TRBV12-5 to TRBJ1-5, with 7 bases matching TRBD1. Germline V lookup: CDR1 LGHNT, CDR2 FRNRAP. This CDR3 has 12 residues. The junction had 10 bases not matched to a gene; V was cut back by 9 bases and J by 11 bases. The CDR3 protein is CARQQGKSAQHF. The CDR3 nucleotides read TGTGCTAGGCAACAGGGGAAATCAGCCCAGCATTTT.

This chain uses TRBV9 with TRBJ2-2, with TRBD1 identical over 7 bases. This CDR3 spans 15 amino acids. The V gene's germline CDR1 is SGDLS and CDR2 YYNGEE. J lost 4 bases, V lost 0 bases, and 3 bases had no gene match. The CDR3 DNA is TGTGCCAGCAGCGTAGTGTCAGGGGGCACCGGGGAGCTGTTTTTT. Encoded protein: CASSVVSGGTGELFF.

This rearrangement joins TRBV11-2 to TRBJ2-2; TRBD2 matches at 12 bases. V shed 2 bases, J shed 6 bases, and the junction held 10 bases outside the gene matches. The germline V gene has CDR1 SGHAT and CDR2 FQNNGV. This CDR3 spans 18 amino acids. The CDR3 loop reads CASSLFAGLAGGSGELFF. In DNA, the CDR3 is TGTGCCAGCAGCTTATTCGCGGGACTAGCGGGCGGTTCCGGGGAGCTGTTTTTT.

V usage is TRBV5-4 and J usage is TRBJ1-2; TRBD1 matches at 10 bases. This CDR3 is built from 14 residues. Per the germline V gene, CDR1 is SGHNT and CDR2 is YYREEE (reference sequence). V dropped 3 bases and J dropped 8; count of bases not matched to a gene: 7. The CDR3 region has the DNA TGTGCCAGCAGCTCGACAGGGGGCACTGAAGGCTACACCTTC. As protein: CASSSTGGTEGYTF.

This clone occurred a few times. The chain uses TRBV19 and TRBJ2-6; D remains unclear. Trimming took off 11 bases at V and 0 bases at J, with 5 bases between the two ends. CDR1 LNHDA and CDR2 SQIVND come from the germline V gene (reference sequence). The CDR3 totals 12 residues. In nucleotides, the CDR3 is TGTGCCGCGAACTCTGGGGCCAACGTCCTGACTTTC. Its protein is CAANSGANVLTF.

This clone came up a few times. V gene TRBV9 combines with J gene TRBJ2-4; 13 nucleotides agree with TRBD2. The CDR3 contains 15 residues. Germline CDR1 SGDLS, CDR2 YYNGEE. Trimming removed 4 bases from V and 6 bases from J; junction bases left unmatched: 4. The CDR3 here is CASSTSGRAGNIQYF. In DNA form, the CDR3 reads TGTGCCAGCAGCACTAGCGGGAGGGCCGGAAACATTCAGTACTTC. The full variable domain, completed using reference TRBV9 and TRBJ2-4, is DSGVTQTPKHLITATGQRVTLRCSPRSGDLSVYWYQQSLDQGLQFLIQYYNGEERAKGNILERFSAQQFPDLHSELNLSSLELGDSALYFCASSTSGRAGNIQYFGAGTRLSVL.

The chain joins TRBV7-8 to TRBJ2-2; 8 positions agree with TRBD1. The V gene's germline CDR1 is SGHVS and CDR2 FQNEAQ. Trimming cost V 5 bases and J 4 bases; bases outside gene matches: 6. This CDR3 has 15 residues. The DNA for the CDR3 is TGTGCCAGCAGCCGTACTACAGGGGGCACCGGGGAGCTGTTTTTT. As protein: CASSRTTGGTGELFF.

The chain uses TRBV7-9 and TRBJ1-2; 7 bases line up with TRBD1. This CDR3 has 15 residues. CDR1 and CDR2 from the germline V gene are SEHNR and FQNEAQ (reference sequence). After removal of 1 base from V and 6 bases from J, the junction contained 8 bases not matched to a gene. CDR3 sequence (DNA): TGTGCCAGCAGCTTAGAGGTCCCAGGGGGGAATGGCTACACCTTC. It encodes CASSLEVPGGNGYTF.

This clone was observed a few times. DNA of the CDR3: TGTGCCAGCAGTTTCCAGGGTCCCTACGAGCAGTACTTC. Residues: CASSFQGPYEQYF. The J gene is TRBJ2-7, the V gene TRBV27, with D perhaps matching TRBD1 (5 bases). CDR1 is MNHEY and CDR2 is SMNVEV in the germline V gene (reference sequence). Deletions cut 3 bases from V and 2 bases from J, with 8 bases between. This CDR3 has 13 amino acids.

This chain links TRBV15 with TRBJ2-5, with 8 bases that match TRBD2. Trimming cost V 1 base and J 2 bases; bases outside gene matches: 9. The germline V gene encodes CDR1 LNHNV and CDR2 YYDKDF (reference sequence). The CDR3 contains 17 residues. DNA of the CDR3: TGTGCCACCAGCAGAGTCCGGCAGCGGGGGACACAAGAGACCCAGTACTTC. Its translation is CATSRVRQRGTQETQYF.

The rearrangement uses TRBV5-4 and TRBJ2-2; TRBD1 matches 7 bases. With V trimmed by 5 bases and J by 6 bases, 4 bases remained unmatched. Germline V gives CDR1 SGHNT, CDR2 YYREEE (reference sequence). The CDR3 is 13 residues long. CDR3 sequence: CASSYRGSGELFF. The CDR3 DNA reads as TGTGCCAGCAGTTACAGGGGCTCCGGGGAGCTGTTTTTT.

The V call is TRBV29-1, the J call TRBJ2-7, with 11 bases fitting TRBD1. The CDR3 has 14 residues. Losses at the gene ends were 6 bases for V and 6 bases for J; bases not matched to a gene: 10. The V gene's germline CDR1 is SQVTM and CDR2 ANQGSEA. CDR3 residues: CSVQRGTGGREQYF. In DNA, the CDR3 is TGCAGCGTCCAAAGAGGGACAGGGGGGCGCGAGCAGTACTTC.

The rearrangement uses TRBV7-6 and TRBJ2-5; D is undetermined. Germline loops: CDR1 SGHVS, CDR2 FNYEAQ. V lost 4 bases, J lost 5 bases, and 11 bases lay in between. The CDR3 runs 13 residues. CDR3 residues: CASSSLLMETQYF. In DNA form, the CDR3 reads TGTGCCAGCAGCTCACTATTGATGGAGACCCAGTACTTC.

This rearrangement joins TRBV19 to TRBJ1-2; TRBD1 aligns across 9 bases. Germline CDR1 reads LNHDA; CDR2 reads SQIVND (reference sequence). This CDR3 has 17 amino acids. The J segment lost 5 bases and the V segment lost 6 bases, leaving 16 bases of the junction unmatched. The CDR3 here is CASRPVGGGQGFYGYTF. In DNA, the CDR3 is TGTGCCAGTAGGCCAGTAGGGGGGGGACAGGGATTTTATGGCTACACCTTC.

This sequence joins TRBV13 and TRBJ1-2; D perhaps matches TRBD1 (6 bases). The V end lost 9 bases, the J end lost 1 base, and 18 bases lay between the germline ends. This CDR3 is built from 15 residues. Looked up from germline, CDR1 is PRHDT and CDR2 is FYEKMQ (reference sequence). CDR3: CARAGAPLLNYGYTF. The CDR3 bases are TGTGCCAGGGCAGGGGCACCGCTTCTTAACTATGGCTACACCTTC.

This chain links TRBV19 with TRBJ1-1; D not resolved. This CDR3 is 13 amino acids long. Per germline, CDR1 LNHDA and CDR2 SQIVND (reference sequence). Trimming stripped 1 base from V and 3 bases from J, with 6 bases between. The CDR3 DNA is TGTGCCAGTAGTATAGCCCAGTACACTGAAGCTTTCTTT. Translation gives CASSIAQYTEAFF. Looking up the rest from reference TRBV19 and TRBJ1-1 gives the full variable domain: DGGITQSPKYLFRKEGQNVTLSCEQNLNHDAMYWYRQDPGQGLRLIYYSQIVNDFQKGDIAEGYSVSREKKESFPLTVTSAQKNPTAFYLCASSIAQYTEAFFGQGTRLTVV.

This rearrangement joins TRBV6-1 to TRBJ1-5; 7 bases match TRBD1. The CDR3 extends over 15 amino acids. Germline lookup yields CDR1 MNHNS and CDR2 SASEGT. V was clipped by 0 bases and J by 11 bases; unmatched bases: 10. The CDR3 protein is CASSEAPGQRLAQHF. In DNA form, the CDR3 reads TGTGCCAGCAGTGAAGCCCCGGGACAGCGTCTTGCCCAGCATTTT.

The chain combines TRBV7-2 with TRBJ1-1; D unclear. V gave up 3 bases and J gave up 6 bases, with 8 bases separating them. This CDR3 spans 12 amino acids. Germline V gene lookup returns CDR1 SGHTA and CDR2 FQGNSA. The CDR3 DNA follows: TGTGCCAGCAGCTTTGTGGCAGCTGAAGCTTTCTTT. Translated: CASSFVAAEAFF.

CDR3 loop: CASSERGEQFF. The CDR3 DNA is TGTGCCAGCAGTGAAAGGGGTGAGCAGTTCTTC. The rearrangement links TRBV6-1 to TRBJ2-1, with a weak D call TRBD1 (5 bases). V was trimmed by 2 bases and J by 9 bases, leaving 5 bases between them. CDR1 is MNHNS and CDR2 is SASEGT in the germline V gene. The CDR3 is made up of 11 amino acids.

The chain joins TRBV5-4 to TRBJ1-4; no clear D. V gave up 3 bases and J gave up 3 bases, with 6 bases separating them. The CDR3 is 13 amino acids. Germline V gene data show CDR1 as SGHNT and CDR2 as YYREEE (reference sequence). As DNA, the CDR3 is TGTGCCAGCAGCTCGGAGCCTAATGAAAAACTGTTTTTT. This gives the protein CASSSEPNEKLFF.

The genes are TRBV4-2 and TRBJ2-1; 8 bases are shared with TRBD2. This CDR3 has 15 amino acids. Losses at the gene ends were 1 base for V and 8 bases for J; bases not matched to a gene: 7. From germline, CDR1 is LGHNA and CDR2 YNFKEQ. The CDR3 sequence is CASSQGTGGFDEQFF. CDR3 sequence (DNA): TGTGCCAGCAGCCAAGGAACGGGAGGGTTCGATGAGCAGTTCTTC.